Presented here are 12 T cell receptor beta chains from one specimen sequenced in a study of T-cell memory formation after mild COVID-19. In TCRdb, the 5' RACE reads were re-called with MiXCR into one record per CDR3 protein. The sample shows some 350,000 distinct CDR3 sequences, roughly 15% of them seen only once. Sequenced material: PBMCs or a T cell subset sorted from them (not recorded which). The receptor source for this set is a man aged 18 to 35 who had mild COVID-19 (a few samples of this study predate the infection). Cell type and time point are not known.

V usage is TRBV10-3 and J usage is TRBJ2-7, with 9 bases aligning to TRBD1. CDR1 is ENHRY, CDR2 SYGVKD, per germline. There are 16 residues in the CDR3. The J segment lost 2 bases and the V segment lost 6 bases, leaving 11 bases of the junction unmatched. CDR3 nucleotide sequence: TGTGCCATCAGCGCCGGGACAGGGCCTAGGCCCTACGAGCAGTACTTC. This gives the protein CAISAGTGPRPYEQYF.

This clonotype showed up many times. The chain carries TRBV29-1 and TRBJ2-3; unclear D gene. Germline CDR1 reads SQVTM; CDR2 reads ANQGSEA. Trimming cost V 4 bases and J 3 bases, with 14 bases left between them. This CDR3 is 14 amino acids long. CDR3 region: CSVVLGLGTDTQYF. The CDR3 DNA is TGCAGCGTTGTGTTGGGGTTGGGGACAGATACGCAGTATTTT.

This clonotype was seen only a few times. The rearrangement joins TRBV7-8 to TRBJ2-1; 12 bases are shared with TRBD1. The V gene end was trimmed by 6 bases and the J gene end by 4 bases; junction bases not matched to a gene: 13. This CDR3 has 18 residues. CDR1 and CDR2 from the germline V gene are SGHVS and FQNEAQ. CDR3 DNA: TGTGCCAGCAGACCCGGGACAGGGGGCCGGAGGGATTACAATGAGCAGTTCTTC. Residues: CASRPGTGGRRDYNEQFF.

This clonotype was found a few times. The gene calls are TRBV11-2 and TRBJ2-5; D is ambiguous. In germline, CDR1 is SGHAT, CDR2 FQNNGV. The V gene lost 2 bases and the J gene lost 5 bases, with 12 bases spanning the gap. This CDR3 contains 14 residues. In DNA, the CDR3 is TGTGCCAGCAGCTTAAATCCAGTGGCGGAGACCCAGTACTTC. Amino acid sequence: CASSLNPVAETQYF. Variable domain in full (rest from reference TRBV11-2 and TRBJ2-5): EAGVAQSPRYKIIEKRQSVAFWCNPISGHATLYWYQQILGQGPKLLIQFQNNGVVDDSQLPKDRFSAERLKGVDSTLKIQPAKLEDSAVYLCASSLNPVAETQYFGPGTRLLVL.

The chain has TRBV20-1 and TRBJ1-2; 10 nucleotides line up with TRBD1. Germline V gives CDR1 DFQATT, CDR2 SNEGSKA (reference sequence). The CDR3 is 17 residues long. V lost 3 bases, J lost 3 bases, and 13 bases stayed unmatched. The CDR3: CSARGTDPGQGYYGYTF. In DNA, the CDR3 is TGCAGTGCTAGGGGCACAGACCCGGGACAGGGGTACTATGGCTACACCTTC.

This clonotype has only a few counts. This rearrangement joins TRBV7-2 to TRBJ2-4; TRBD2 matches at 8 bases. CDR1 and CDR2 from the germline V gene are SGHTA and FQGNSA. The CDR3 covers 16 residues. V lost 5 bases to trimming and J lost 1 base; unmatched junction nucleotides: 7. CDR3: CASSTSGRVAKNIQYF. The CDR3 DNA follows: TGTGCCAGCAGCACGTCCGGGAGGGTGGCCAAAAACATTCAGTACTTC.

The rearrangement uses TRBV5-5 and TRBJ1-1; TRBD1 matches 11 bases. From germline, CDR1 is SGHKS and CDR2 YYEKEE (reference sequence). With V trimmed by 0 bases and J by 7 bases, 5 bases remained unmatched. CDR3 length: 15 amino acids. The CDR3 DNA reads as TGTGCCAGCAGCTTGGCTTGGGACAGGGGGTATGAAGCTTTCTTT. Protein product: CASSLAWDRGYEAFF.

This clonotype was counted only a few times. A single base separates this from a much larger clone, so it may be a read error. This chain uses TRBV28 with TRBJ2-3; D ambiguous. Germline lookup yields CDR1 MDHEN and CDR2 SYDVKM. V lost 4 bases and J lost 1, with 6 bases in between. CDR3 length: 13 residues. CDR3 loop: CASSYTGTDTQYF. CDR3 coding DNA: TGTGCCAGCAGTTACACGGGCACAGATACGCAGTATTTT. The whole variable domain, filled in from reference TRBV28 and TRBJ2-3, reads DVKVTQSSRYLVKRTGEKVFLECVQDMDHENMFWYRQDPGLGLRLIYFSYDVKMKEKGDIPEGYSVSREKKERFSLILESASTNQTSMYLCASSYTGTDTQYFGPGTRLTVL.

This clonotype showed up just a few times. This chain connects TRBV4-3 to TRBJ2-1, with TRBD2 matching 15 bases. The CDR3 contains 16 residues. Germline CDR1 reads LGHNA; CDR2 reads YSLEER. The ends lost 4 bases at V and 7 bases at J; junction bases unmatched: 5. The CDR3 reads CASSRGLAGGRNEQFF. The CDR3 region has the DNA TGCGCCAGCAGCCGAGGACTAGCGGGGGGGCGTAATGAGCAGTTCTTC.

This sequence joins TRBV7-8 and TRBJ2-7, with a weak D call TRBD2 (5 bases). This CDR3 has 16 residues. Trimming stripped 1 base from V and 0 bases from J, with 13 bases between. Germline CDR1 and CDR2: SGHVS and FQNEAQ. The CDR3 protein is CASSLDDSESSYEQYV. As DNA, the CDR3 is TGTGCCAGCAGCTTAGATGATAGCGAAAGCTCCTACGAGCAGTACGTC.

This clonotype has more than one count but fewer than ten. The rearrangement uses TRBV11-2 and TRBJ2-1, with 11 positions matching TRBD1. CDR3 length: 16 amino acids. Germline CDR1 reads SGHAT; CDR2 reads FQNNGV. J lost 10 bases, V lost 5 bases, and 13 bases had no gene match. The CDR3 loop reads CASSAAGTGGTHEQFF. DNA of the CDR3: TGTGCCAGCAGCGCTGCCGGGACAGGGGGAACCCACGAGCAGTTCTTC.

This clonotype was seen a few times. This rearrangement joins TRBV18 to TRBJ2-3; D gene uncertain. Germline-derived CDR1 and CDR2 are KGHSH and LQKENI. V lost 2 bases to trimming and J lost 1 base, with 7 bases between them. CDR3 length equals 14 residues. The CDR3 here is CASSPGKGTDTQYF. As DNA, the CDR3 is TGTGCCAGCTCACCAGGGAAAGGCACAGATACGCAGTATTTT.